A single sample is the source of the 26 T cell receptor beta chains below, sequenced in a study of blood T cell repertoires in COVID-19. Only in-frame clones appear in the TCRdb table, and some are missing; sequencing was by immunoSEQ multiplex PCR. Here the sample spans 90,000 to 150,000 clones, around 89% being singletons. The sequenced material came from peripheral blood. All receptors come from a human donor with acute or convalescent COVID-19. The donor label of this sample is uncertain.

This chain links TRBV11-3 with TRBJ2-2; 9 nucleotides match TRBD2. V gave up 5 bases and J gave up 7 bases; unmatched junction bases: 20. Germline values: CDR1 SGHNT, CDR2 YENEEA. The CDR3 length is 19 residues. CDR3 nucleotides: TGTGCCAGCAGCCCTACAACCGCTGCGGGGGGGCCAATAGGCGGGGAGCTGTTTTTT. Translated, it gives CASSPTTAAGGPIGGELFF.

V usage is TRBV18 and J usage is TRBJ1-5; 10 positions match TRBD1. The junction had 13 bases not matched to a gene; V was cut back by 2 bases and J by 6 bases. Germline values: CDR1 KGHSH, CDR2 LQKENI. The CDR3 has 18 amino acids. The CDR3 loop reads CASSPRYGGTGVTQPQHF. The CDR3 DNA sequence: TGTGCCAGCTCACCAAGGTACGGGGGGACAGGGGTTACTCAGCCCCAGCATTTT.

The chain combines TRBV7-2 with TRBJ2-2, with D possibly TRBD1 on 6 matching bases. The CDR3 is 15 residues long. Germline CDR1 SGHTA, CDR2 FQGNSA. Trimming shortened V by 6 bases and J by 0 bases, and 11 bases separated the two germline ends. The CDR3 bases are TGTGCCAGCAGGTCCGGGACACCGAACACCGGGGAGCTGTTTTTT. Translated, it gives CASRSGTPNTGELFF.

This sequence joins TRBV6-5 and TRBJ2-7; a weak D match, TRBD1 (6 bases). The germline gives CDR1 MNHEY, CDR2 SVGAGI. Trimming left V 5 bases short and J 6 bases short, with 17 bases between. The CDR3 sequence is 14 residues long. CDR3 sequence reads: CASSHRDIPAEQYF. The CDR3 DNA reads as TGTGCCAGCAGTCACCGGGACATACCAGCCGAGCAGTACTTC.

The V and J genes are TRBV12-5 and TRBJ2-3; 8 bases agree with TRBD2. The ends lost 8 bases at V and 5 bases at J; junction bases unmatched: 9. Per germline, CDR1 LGHNT and CDR2 FRNRAP. The CDR3 runs 14 residues. The CDR3 loop reads CASKHGGVEDTQYF. As DNA, the CDR3 is TGTGCTAGTAAACACGGGGGGGTGGAAGATACGCAGTATTTT. Based on the CDR3 plus reference TRBV12-5 and TRBJ2-3, the full variable domain is DARVTQTPRHKVTEMGQEVTMRCQPILGHNTVFWYRQTMMQGLELLAYFRNRAPLDDSGMPKDRFSAEMPDATLATLKIQPSEPRDSAVYFCASKHGGVEDTQYFGPGTRLTVL.

The chain couples TRBV9 to TRBJ2-1, with D possibly being TRBD2 (7 bases). Germline V gives CDR1 SGDLS, CDR2 YYNGEE. V gave up 0 bases and J gave up 5 bases, with 12 bases separating them. The CDR3 is made up of 15 amino acids. The CDR3 here is CASSVGGGAHNEQFF. The CDR3 region has the DNA TGTGCCAGCAGCGTAGGAGGGGGGGCCCACAATGAGCAGTTCTTC.

This rearrangement joins TRBV18 to TRBJ1-6; TRBD1 is a possible D gene (5 bases). This CDR3 comprises 14 residues. Per the germline V gene, CDR1 is KGHSH and CDR2 is LQKENI. Deletions cut 2 bases from V and 5 bases from J, with 7 bases between. The CDR3 DNA follows: TGTGCCAGCTCACCAGCAGGGAATAATTCACCCCTCCACTTT. Its translation is CASSPAGNNSPLHF.

This sequence joins TRBV10-3 and TRBJ2-5; 11 bases map to TRBD2. The CDR3 is 13 amino acids. Germline CDR1 and CDR2: ENHRY and SYGVKD. V dropped 10 bases and J dropped 4; count of bases not matched to a gene: 5. In DNA, the CDR3 is TGTGCCACATTAGCGGGAGGGGGAGAGACCCAGTACTTC. Protein sequence: CATLAGGGETQYF.

This clone was found once. J is TRBJ2-7 and V is TRBV18; D might be TRBD2 (5 bases). CDR1 KGHSH and CDR2 LQKENI come from the germline V gene. The ends were cut back, 6 bases at V and 2 bases at J, with 17 bases in the middle. The CDR3 has 15 amino acids. CDR3 sequence reads: CASSPAGGPAYEQYF. The CDR3 nucleotides are TGTGCCAGCTCCCCTGCGGGCGGGCCTGCCTACGAGCAGTACTTC.

This clone was observed once. The chain couples TRBV27 to TRBJ2-1, with a possible D match to TRBD2 (6 bases). This CDR3 has 13 residues. Germline V gene data show CDR1 as MNHEY and CDR2 as SMNVEV (reference sequence). V lost 3 bases, J lost 9 bases, and 12 bases lay in between. CDR3 protein: CASSFLVGGEQFF. CDR3 bases: TGTGCCAGCAGTTTCTTGGTCGGGGGTGAGCAGTTCTTC.

CDR3 sequence: CASSLQAGGEETQYF. As DNA, the CDR3 is TGTGCCAGCTCACTCCAAGCGGGAGGTGAGGAGACCCAGTACTTC. V and J are TRBV18 and TRBJ2-5; 9 bases fit TRBD2. Germline V gene data show CDR1 as KGHSH and CDR2 as LQKENI. V shed 4 bases, J shed 5 bases, and the junction held 8 bases outside the gene matches. This CDR3 has 15 amino acids. The complete variable domain, with remaining parts taken from reference TRBV18 and TRBJ2-5, reads NAGVMQNPRHLVRRRGQEARLRCSPMKGHSHVYWYRQLPEEGLKFMVYLQKENIIDESGMPKERFSAEFPKEGPSILRIQQVVRGDSAAYFCASSLQAGGEETQYFGPGTRLLVL.

The table lists this clone with a few counts. The chain uses TRBV18 and TRBJ2-3; 10 nucleotides line up with TRBD2. V lost 5 bases to trimming and J lost 0 bases; unmatched junction nucleotides: 2. This CDR3 is built from 15 residues. Germline CDR1 KGHSH, CDR2 LQKENI. As DNA, the CDR3 is TGTGCCAGCTCAGGACTAGCGGTTAGCACAGATACGCAGTATTTT. This gives the protein CASSGLAVSTDTQYF.

The genes are TRBV4-1 and TRBJ1-5, with D uncertain. In germline, CDR1 is MGHRA, CDR2 YSYEKL. The CDR3 covers 17 residues. Trimming shortened V by 2 bases and J by 0 bases, and 14 bases separated the two germline ends. Here the CDR3 DNA reads TGCGCCAGCAGCCAATACGATTCCCGCAGTAGCAATCAGCCCCAGCATTTT. It translates to CASSQYDSRSSNQPQHF.

The chain recombines TRBV7-9 with TRBJ2-3, with 16 bases fitting TRBD2. V was pared by 3 bases and J by 3 bases, with 6 bases of the junction left unmatched. Germline CDR1 reads SEHNR; CDR2 reads FQNEAQ (reference sequence). The CDR3 runs 18 residues. The CDR3 loop reads CASSLGLAGGPVTDTQYF. CDR3 in DNA: TGTGCCAGCAGCTTGGGACTAGCGGGAGGGCCAGTAACAGATACGCAGTATTTT.

J is TRBJ2-4 and V is TRBV4-1; D is unresolved. Germline values: CDR1 MGHRA, CDR2 YSYEKL. The V end lost 2 bases, the J end lost 0 bases, and 11 bases lay between the germline ends. The CDR3 extends over 16 amino acids. The CDR3 reads CASSQRLIPAKNIQYF. CDR3 DNA sequence: TGCGCCAGCAGCCAACGACTTATACCAGCCAAAAACATTCAGTACTTC.

This rearrangement joins TRBV7-8 to TRBJ1-1; possibly TRBD1 for D (6 bases). In germline, CDR1 is SGHVS, CDR2 FQNEAQ. This CDR3 comprises 14 residues. The V end lost 2 bases, the J end lost 0 bases, and 7 bases lay between the germline ends. The CDR3 here is CASSLTGMNTEAFF. CDR3 nucleotides: TGTGCCAGCAGCTTAACAGGGATGAACACTGAAGCTTTCTTT.

The chain has TRBV7-2 and TRBJ1-1, with 8 bases identical to TRBD1. The CDR3 runs to 17 residues. Germline CDR1 and CDR2: SGHTA and FQGNSA. V was pared by 7 bases and J by 4 bases, with 17 bases of the junction left unmatched. The DNA of the CDR3 is TGTGCCAGCAAACTACAGAGGACAGGGTGGGGCCGCACTGAAGCTTTCTTT. This codes for CASKLQRTGWGRTEAFF.

The V and J genes are TRBV19 and TRBJ1-4, with 10 bases fitting TRBD1. CDR3 size: 14 residues. The germline V gene encodes CDR1 LNHDA and CDR2 SQIVND (reference sequence). The ends lost 7 bases at V and 7 bases at J; junction bases unmatched: 6. CDR3 protein: CASTGDRGGEKLFF. The CDR3 DNA reads as TGTGCCAGTACCGGGGACAGGGGCGGTGAAAAACTGTTTTTT.

The V and J genes are TRBV3-1 (or the pseudogene TRBV3-2) and TRBJ2-3; D might be TRBD2 (5 bases). Between the trimmed V and J ends, which lost 4 bases and 0 bases, there was a span of 8 bases. Germline V CDR1 and CDR2: LGHDT, YNNKEL (reference sequence). CDR3 size: 14 residues. The CDR3 DNA is TGTGCCAGCAGCCTTCGGACTAGCACAGATACGCAGTATTTT. Translation gives CASSLRTSTDTQYF.

V and J are TRBV27 and TRBJ1-1; 7 nucleotides line up with TRBD1. Per germline, CDR1 MNHEY and CDR2 SMNVEV (reference sequence). The V and J ends lost 6 bases and 5 bases, in that order; junction bases with no gene match: 9. CDR3 length: 14 amino acids. Here the CDR3 DNA reads TGTGCCAGCAGAGTAACAGGGGCGAGTACTGAAGCTTTCTTT. This encodes CASRVTGASTEAFF.

This chain joins TRBV3-1 (or the pseudogene TRBV3-2) and TRBJ2-3; D not resolved. The V gene's germline CDR1 is LGHDT and CDR2 YNNKEL (reference sequence). This CDR3 spans 13 amino acids. V was trimmed by 2 bases and J by 2 bases, leaving 5 bases between them. The DNA of the CDR3 is TGTGCCAGCAGCCAAAGAGTCACAGATACGCAGTATTTT. As protein: CASSQRVTDTQYF.

The gene calls are TRBV28 and TRBJ1-2; TRBD1 agrees at 8 bases. Germline lookup yields CDR1 MDHEN and CDR2 SYDVKM. The CDR3 is made up of 15 amino acids. V lost 1 base, J lost 5 bases, and 6 bases stayed unmatched. The CDR3 here is CASSLLPGQVYGYTF. CDR3 DNA sequence: TGTGCCAGCAGTTTATTGCCGGGACAGGTTTATGGCTACACCTTC.

This chain links TRBV11-3 with TRBJ2-3; 7 nucleotides line up with TRBD2. Germline CDR1 SGHNT, CDR2 YENEEA. This CDR3 comprises 13 residues. J gave up 2 bases and V 8 bases, and 4 bases lay outside the gene matches. The DNA for the CDR3 is TGTGCCAGCCAGCGGGGACCCACAGATACGCAGTATTTT. Protein: CASQRGPTDTQYF. Filled out from reference TRBV11-3 and TRBJ2-3, the complete variable domain reads EAGVVQSPRYKIIEKKQPVAFWCNPISGHNTLYWYLQNLGQGPELLIRYENEEAVDDSQLPKDRFSAERLKGVDSTLKIQPAELGDSAVYLCASQRGPTDTQYFGPGTRLTVL.

The chain is built from TRBV6-5 and TRBJ2-5; D remains ambiguous. The CDR3 length is 12 residues. Germline V CDR1 and CDR2: MNHEY, SVGAGI. With 4 bases removed from V and 5 bases from J, the gap between germline ends came to 8 bases. CDR3 sequence: CASSFPGETQYF. The CDR3 DNA reads as TGTGCCAGCAGTTTCCCCGGGGAGACCCAGTACTTC.

This clone was seen only once. V is TRBV7-9 and J is TRBJ1-1; weak D call: TRBD1 (5 bases). The CDR3 runs to 14 residues. V lost 2 bases and J lost 3, with 10 bases in between. Germline V gives CDR1 SEHNR, CDR2 FQNEAQ (reference sequence). CDR3 nucleotides: TGTGCCAGCAGCTTACCACAGGCGGACACTGAAGCTTTCTTT. It encodes CASSLPQADTEAFF.

V and J are TRBV6-5 and TRBJ1-3; 7 positions match TRBD1. This CDR3 is built from 14 residues. CDR1 and CDR2 from the germline V gene are MNHEY and SVGAGI. V lost 6 bases to trimming and J lost 5 bases; unmatched junction nucleotides: 7. CDR3 residues: CASRRQGTRNTIYF. The CDR3 bases are TGTGCCAGCAGGCGACAGGGCACGAGAAACACCATATATTTT.